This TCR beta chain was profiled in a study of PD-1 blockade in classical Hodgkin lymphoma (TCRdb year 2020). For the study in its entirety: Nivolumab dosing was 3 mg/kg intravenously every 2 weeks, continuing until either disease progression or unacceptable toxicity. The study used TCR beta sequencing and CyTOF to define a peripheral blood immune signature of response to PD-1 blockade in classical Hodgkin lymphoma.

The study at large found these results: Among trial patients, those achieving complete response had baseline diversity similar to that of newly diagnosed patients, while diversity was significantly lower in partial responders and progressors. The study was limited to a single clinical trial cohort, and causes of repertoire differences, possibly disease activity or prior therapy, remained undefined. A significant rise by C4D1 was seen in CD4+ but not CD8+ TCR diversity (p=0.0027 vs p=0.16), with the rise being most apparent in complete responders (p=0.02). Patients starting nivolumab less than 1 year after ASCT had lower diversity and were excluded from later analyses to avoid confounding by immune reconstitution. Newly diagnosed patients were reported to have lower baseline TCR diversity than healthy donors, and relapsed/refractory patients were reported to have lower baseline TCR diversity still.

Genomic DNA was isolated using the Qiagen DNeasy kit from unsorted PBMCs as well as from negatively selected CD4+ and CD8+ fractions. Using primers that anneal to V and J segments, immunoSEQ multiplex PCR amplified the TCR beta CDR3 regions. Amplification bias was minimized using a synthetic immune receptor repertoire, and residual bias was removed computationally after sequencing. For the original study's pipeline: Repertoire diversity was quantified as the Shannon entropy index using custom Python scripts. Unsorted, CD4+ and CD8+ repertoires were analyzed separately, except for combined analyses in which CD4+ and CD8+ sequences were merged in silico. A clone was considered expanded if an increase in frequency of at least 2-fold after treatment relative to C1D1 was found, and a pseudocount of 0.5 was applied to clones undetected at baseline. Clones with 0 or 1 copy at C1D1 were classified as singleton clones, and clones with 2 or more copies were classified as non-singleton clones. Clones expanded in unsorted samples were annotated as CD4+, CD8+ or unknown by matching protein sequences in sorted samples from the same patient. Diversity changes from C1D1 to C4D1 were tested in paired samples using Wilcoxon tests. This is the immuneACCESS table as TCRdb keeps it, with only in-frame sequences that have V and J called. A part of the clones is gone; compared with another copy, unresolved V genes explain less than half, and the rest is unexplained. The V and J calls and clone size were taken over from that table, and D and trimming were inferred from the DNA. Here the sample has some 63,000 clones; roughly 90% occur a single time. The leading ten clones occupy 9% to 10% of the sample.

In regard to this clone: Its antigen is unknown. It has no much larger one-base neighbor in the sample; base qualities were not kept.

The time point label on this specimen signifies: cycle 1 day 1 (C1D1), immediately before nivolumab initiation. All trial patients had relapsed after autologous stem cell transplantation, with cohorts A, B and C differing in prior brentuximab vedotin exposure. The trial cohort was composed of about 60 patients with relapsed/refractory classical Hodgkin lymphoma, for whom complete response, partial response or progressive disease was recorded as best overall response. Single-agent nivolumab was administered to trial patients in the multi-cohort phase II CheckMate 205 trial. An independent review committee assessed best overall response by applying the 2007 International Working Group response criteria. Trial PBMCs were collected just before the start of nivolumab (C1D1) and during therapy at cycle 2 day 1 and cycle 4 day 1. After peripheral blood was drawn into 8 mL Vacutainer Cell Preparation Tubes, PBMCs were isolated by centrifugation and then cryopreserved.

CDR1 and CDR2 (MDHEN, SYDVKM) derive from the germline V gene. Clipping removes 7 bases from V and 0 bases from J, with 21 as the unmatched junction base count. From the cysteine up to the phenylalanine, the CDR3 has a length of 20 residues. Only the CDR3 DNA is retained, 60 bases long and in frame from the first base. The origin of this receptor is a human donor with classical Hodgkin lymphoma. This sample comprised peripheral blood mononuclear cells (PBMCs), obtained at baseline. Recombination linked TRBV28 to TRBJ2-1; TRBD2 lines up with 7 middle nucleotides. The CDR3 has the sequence CASTFETSALGFGSYNEQFF. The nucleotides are TGTGCCAGCACATTCGAAACTAGCGCACTTGGGTTTGGCTCCTACAATGAGCAGTTCTTC.